A selection of T cell receptor beta chains follows, all from one sample in a study of cytomegalovirus exposure and HLA in healthy donors. Assay used: immunoSEQ multiplex PCR; TCRdb lists only in-frame clones, some missing. The sample holds around 300,000 clones, about nine tenths seen once. The sequencing input was PBMCs. The receptors derive from a woman between 25 and 40 years old in good health and CMV-seropositive. Both conserved end residues are part of each CDR3. Each record gives: CDR3 protein, CDR3 DNA, V gene, J gene, CDR3 length, D gene, clone size. The D gene is left open where the match is weak. Size is stated for part of the rows, as once, few or many counts, or as a class when the clone is expanded.

cdr3_aa: CAWSEGVPYGYTF
cdr3_nt: TGTGCCTGGAGTGAGGGGGTCCCCTATGGCTACACCTTC
v_call: TRBV30
j_call: TRBJ1-2
cdr3_length: 13
d_call: .
clone_size: .

cdr3_aa: CASSEGQGLSYEQYF
cdr3_nt: TGTGCCAGCAGTGAAGGACAGGGGTTATCCTACGAGCAGTACTTC
v_call: TRBV6-1
j_call: TRBJ2-7
cdr3_length: 15
d_call: TRBD1
clone_size: .

cdr3_aa: CASSLGGYGYTF
cdr3_nt: TGTGCCAGCAGTTTAGGGGGCTATGGCTACACCTTC
v_call: TRBV28
j_call: TRBJ1-2
cdr3_length: 12
d_call: .
clone_size: once

cdr3_aa: CASSFVGVGSPLHF
cdr3_nt: TGTGCCAGCAGTTTTGTGGGGGTCGGTTCACCCCTCCACTTT
v_call: TRBV27
j_call: TRBJ1-6
cdr3_length: 14
d_call: .
clone_size: few

cdr3_aa: CATSRDDEDRYQPQHF
cdr3_nt: TGTGCCACCAGCAGAGACGATGAAGACCGGTATCAGCCCCAGCATTTT
v_call: TRBV15
j_call: TRBJ1-5
cdr3_length: 16
d_call: .
clone_size: .

cdr3_aa: CASSSRLHGTDDQPQHF
cdr3_nt: TGTGCCAGCAGCTCCAGACTTCACGGGACCGACGATCAGCCCCAGCATTTT
v_call: TRBV13
j_call: TRBJ1-5
cdr3_length: 17
d_call: .
clone_size: .

cdr3_aa: CASSQEGPGGVGNQPQHF
cdr3_nt: TGCGCCAGCAGCCAAGAAGGTCCGGGGGGAGTGGGCAATCAGCCCCAGCATTTT
v_call: TRBV4-1
j_call: TRBJ1-5
cdr3_length: 18
d_call: .
clone_size: .

cdr3_aa: CSVAVAGGTGELFF
cdr3_nt: TGCAGCGTTGCTGTAGCGGGGGGCACCGGGGAGCTGTTTTTT
v_call: TRBV29-1
j_call: TRBJ2-2
cdr3_length: 14
d_call: TRBD2
clone_size: .

cdr3_aa: CASSSEGLAETDTQYF
cdr3_nt: TGTGCCAGCAGTTCCGAGGGACTAGCGGAAACAGATACGCAGTATTTT
v_call: TRBV28
j_call: TRBJ2-3
cdr3_length: 16
d_call: TRBD2
clone_size: .

cdr3_aa: CAIKSGANEKLFF
cdr3_nt: TGTGCCATCAAATCCGGGGCTAATGAAAAACTGTTTTTT
v_call: TRBV10-3
j_call: TRBJ1-4
cdr3_length: 13
d_call: .
clone_size: .

cdr3_aa: CASSQEERGTTSTDTQYF
cdr3_nt: TGCGCCAGCAGCCAAGAGGAGAGGGGCACCACTAGCACAGATACGCAGTATTTT
v_call: TRBV4-1
j_call: TRBJ2-3
cdr3_length: 18
d_call: .
clone_size: .

cdr3_aa: CASSPTSGGDYNEQFF
cdr3_nt: TGTGCCAGCAGCCCCACTAGCGGGGGCGACTACAATGAGCAGTTCTTC
v_call: TRBV7-9
j_call: TRBJ2-1
cdr3_length: 16
d_call: TRBD2
clone_size: .

cdr3_aa: CASSTNDRRATQPQHF
cdr3_nt: TGTGCCAGTAGTACCAATGACAGGAGAGCCACCCAGCCCCAGCATTTT
v_call: TRBV19
j_call: TRBJ1-5
cdr3_length: 16
d_call: .
clone_size: .

cdr3_aa: CASSFGRGVNQPQHF
cdr3_nt: TGTGCCAGCAGCTTTGGGCGAGGGGTCAATCAGCCCCAGCATTTT
v_call: TRBV7-2
j_call: TRBJ1-5
cdr3_length: 15
d_call: .
clone_size: .

cdr3_aa: CASSSGEAYTDTQYF
cdr3_nt: TGTGCCAGTAGTTCTGGGGAGGCCTACACAGATACGCAGTATTTT
v_call: TRBV19
j_call: TRBJ2-3
cdr3_length: 15
d_call: .
clone_size: .

cdr3_aa: CASSHNEQFF
cdr3_nt: TGTGCCAGCAGCCACAATGAGCAGTTCTTC
v_call: TRBV7-9
j_call: TRBJ2-1
cdr3_length: 10
d_call: .
clone_size: .

cdr3_aa: CASSLSHGTQYF
cdr3_nt: TGTGCCAGCAGTTTATCCCATGGTACCCAGTACTTC
v_call: TRBV27
j_call: TRBJ2-5
cdr3_length: 12
d_call: .
clone_size: .

cdr3_aa: CASSSGTGWTGELFF
cdr3_nt: TGTGCCAGCAGCTCCGGGACAGGGTGGACCGGGGAGCTGTTTTTT
v_call: TRBV7-7
j_call: TRBJ2-2
cdr3_length: 15
d_call: TRBD1
clone_size: .

cdr3_aa: CASSRNRDTGFTGELFF
cdr3_nt: TGCGCCAGCAGCCGAAACCGGGACACTGGGTTCACCGGGGAGCTGTTTTTT
v_call: TRBV4-3
j_call: TRBJ2-2
cdr3_length: 17
d_call: .
clone_size: .

cdr3_aa: CASSISRGNNEKLFF
cdr3_nt: TGTGCCAGTAGTATTTCGCGGGGCAATAATGAAAAACTGTTTTTT
v_call: TRBV19
j_call: TRBJ1-4
cdr3_length: 15
d_call: .
clone_size: .

cdr3_aa: CASSPTGGVTQPQHF
cdr3_nt: TGTGCCAGCAGCCCAACAGGGGGCGTAACTCAGCCCCAGCATTTT
v_call: TRBV28
j_call: TRBJ1-5
cdr3_length: 15
d_call: TRBD1
clone_size: many

cdr3_aa: CSVTMAGELFF
cdr3_nt: TGCAGCGTTACTATGGCCGGGGAGCTGTTTTTT
v_call: TRBV29-1
j_call: TRBJ2-2
cdr3_length: 11
d_call: .
clone_size: .

cdr3_aa: CASSQEWTAENYGYTF
cdr3_nt: TGTGCCAGCAGCCAAGAATGGACAGCAGAGAACTATGGCTACACCTTC
v_call: TRBV4-2
j_call: TRBJ1-2
cdr3_length: 16
d_call: .
clone_size: .

cdr3_aa: CASSIYEGHYGYTF
cdr3_nt: TGTGCCAGTAGTATATACGAGGGCCACTATGGCTACACCTTC
v_call: TRBV19
j_call: TRBJ1-2
cdr3_length: 14
d_call: .
clone_size: .

cdr3_aa: CASSSGQGAYGYTF
cdr3_nt: TGTGCCAGCAGCAGCGGACAGGGGGCCTATGGCTACACCTTC
v_call: TRBV25-1
j_call: TRBJ1-2
cdr3_length: 14
d_call: TRBD1
clone_size: few

cdr3_aa: CASSLGGDSQEQYF
cdr3_nt: TGTGCCAGCAGCTTAGGGGGGGACTCCCAGGAGCAGTACTTC
v_call: TRBV7-9
j_call: TRBJ2-7
cdr3_length: 14
d_call: .
clone_size: .

cdr3_aa: CASSFDRWDEKLFF
cdr3_nt: TGCGCCAGCAGCTTTGACAGGTGGGATGAAAAACTGTTTTTT
v_call: TRBV5-1
j_call: TRBJ1-4
cdr3_length: 14
d_call: .
clone_size: .

cdr3_aa: CASSEQGRTDTQYF
cdr3_nt: TGCGCCAGCAGCGAACAGGGACGGACAGATACGCAGTATTTT
v_call: TRBV5-1
j_call: TRBJ2-3
cdr3_length: 14
d_call: .
clone_size: .

cdr3_aa: CAWSARLAQETQYF
cdr3_nt: TGTGCCTGGAGTGCTCGGCTAGCGCAAGAGACCCAGTACTTC
v_call: TRBV30
j_call: TRBJ2-5
cdr3_length: 14
d_call: .
clone_size: once

cdr3_aa: CASSSPGGSSYNEQFF
cdr3_nt: TGTGCCAGCAGCTCCCCAGGGGGCAGCTCCTACAATGAGCAGTTCTTC
v_call: TRBV7-9
j_call: TRBJ2-1
cdr3_length: 16
d_call: TRBD1
clone_size: .

cdr3_aa: CASRPTVTGELFF
cdr3_nt: TGTGCCAGCAGGCCTACAGTAACCGGGGAGCTGTTTTTT
v_call: TRBV2
j_call: TRBJ2-2
cdr3_length: 13
d_call: .
clone_size: .

cdr3_aa: CASSYADRGPYEQYF
cdr3_nt: TGTGCCAGCAGTTACGCGGACAGGGGGCCCTACGAGCAGTACTTC
v_call: TRBV6-6
j_call: TRBJ2-7
cdr3_length: 15
d_call: TRBD1
clone_size: .

cdr3_aa: CAWSGQGAGYTF
cdr3_nt: TGTGCCTGGAGTGGGCAGGGGGCTGGCTACACCTTC
v_call: TRBV30
j_call: TRBJ1-2
cdr3_length: 12
d_call: TRBD1
clone_size: .

cdr3_aa: CASSAGQLRGNQPQHF
cdr3_nt: TGTGCCAGCAGTGCCGGCCAGCTGCGGGGCAATCAGCCCCAGCATTTT
v_call: TRBV6-1
j_call: TRBJ1-5
cdr3_length: 16
d_call: .
clone_size: .

cdr3_aa: CASSFSEDYEQYF
cdr3_nt: TGTGCCAGCAGCTTCTCGGAGGACTACGAGCAGTACTTC
v_call: TRBV27
j_call: TRBJ2-7
cdr3_length: 13
d_call: .
clone_size: .

cdr3_aa: CASSLFFGASGNYNEQFF
cdr3_nt: TGCGCCAGCAGCTTGTTTTTTGGCGCTAGCGGGAACTACAATGAGCAGTTCTTC
v_call: TRBV5-1
j_call: TRBJ2-1
cdr3_length: 18
d_call: TRBD2
clone_size: .

cdr3_aa: CASRQADTQYF
cdr3_nt: TGCGCCAGCAGACAGGCGGATACGCAGTATTTT
v_call: TRBV4-3
j_call: TRBJ2-3
cdr3_length: 11
d_call: .
clone_size: .

cdr3_aa: CASSLLRTGGVNEKLFF
cdr3_nt: TGTGCCAGCAGTCTACTTCGGACAGGGGGTGTTAATGAAAAACTGTTTTTT
v_call: TRBV27
j_call: TRBJ1-4
cdr3_length: 17
d_call: TRBD1
clone_size: .

cdr3_aa: CSARRQDTQYF
cdr3_nt: TGCAGTGCTAGACGTCAAGATACGCAGTATTTT
v_call: TRBV20-1
j_call: TRBJ2-3
cdr3_length: 11
d_call: .
clone_size: .

cdr3_aa: CASSESGSGVVGELFF
cdr3_nt: TGTGCCAGCAGTGAAAGTGGGAGCGGTGTGGTCGGGGAGCTGTTTTTT
v_call: TRBV2
j_call: TRBJ2-2
cdr3_length: 16
d_call: .
clone_size: .

cdr3_aa: CASSVLWQGDQPQHF
cdr3_nt: TGTGCCAGCAGCGTATTGTGGCAGGGGGACCAGCCCCAGCATTTT
v_call: TRBV9
j_call: TRBJ1-5
cdr3_length: 15
d_call: TRBD1
clone_size: .

cdr3_aa: CASSEEGRNQETQYF
cdr3_nt: TGTGCCAGCAGTGAGGAGGGACGGAACCAAGAGACCCAGTACTTC
v_call: TRBV6-1
j_call: TRBJ2-5
cdr3_length: 15
d_call: .
clone_size: .